Listed here are 24 T cell receptor beta chains from one sample, sequenced in a study of human T cells and chemical hapten exposure. A single record per CDR3 protein comes from TCRdb applying MiXCR to the RACE reads. The sample lists about 77,000 distinct CDR3 sequences, around 15% occurring once. Time point of the sample: pre-sensitization, week 0. Treatment of the sample: therapeutic diphenylcyclopropenone sensitization with weekly scalp DPC. This material consisted of whole blood, taken in connection with sensitization to the hapten diphenylcyclopropenone (DPC). Receptor source: a woman between 45 and 60 years old with alopecia areata. Some clones in this sample may be carry-over from other donors' samples.

V usage is TRBV28 and J usage is TRBJ2-7, with D perhaps matching TRBD1 or TRBD2 (5 bases each). V dropped 8 bases and J dropped 4 bases, with 12 bases sitting between them. The CDR3 runs to 12 residues. CDR1 and CDR2 from the germline V gene are MDHEN and SYDVKM. CDR3 loop: CASSVGVYEQYF. DNA of the CDR3: TGTGCCAGCTCCGTGGGGGTATACGAGCAGTACTTC.

V is TRBV2 and J is TRBJ1-5; perhaps TRBD1 as D (5 bases). This CDR3 has 15 amino acids. Germline-derived CDR1 and CDR2 are SNHLY and FYNNEI. Trimming cost V 6 bases and J 0 bases, with 12 bases left between them. CDR3: CASRLDKFSNQPQHF. DNA of the CDR3: TGTGCCAGCAGGTTGGACAAATTTAGCAATCAGCCCCAGCATTTT.

This clonotype was recorded a few times. V and J are TRBV7-2 and TRBJ2-1, with D perhaps matching TRBD1 or TRBD2 (5 bases each). V was trimmed by 6 bases and J by 5 bases, leaving 14 bases between them. The CDR3 consists of 14 residues. Germline CDR1 and CDR2: SGHTA and FQGNSA. The CDR3: CASRDGTHNNEQFF. The CDR3 DNA is TGTGCCAGCAGAGACGGGACGCATAACAATGAGCAGTTCTTC.

This clonotype was recorded a few times. This sequence joins TRBV9 and TRBJ2-7, with 8 bases that match TRBD1. The CDR3 contains 14 residues. V was clipped by 3 bases and J by 0 bases; unmatched bases: 2. Germline-derived CDR1 and CDR2 are SGDLS and YYNGEE. CDR3 DNA sequence: TGTGCCAGCAGCGCGACAGGGGCCTCCTACGAGCAGTACTTC. It yields the protein CASSATGASYEQYF.

This clonotype was found a few times. CDR3 region: CASGRDLQFF. The CDR3 DNA reads as TGTGCCAGCGGGCGGGACTTGCAGTTCTTC. The chain uses TRBV28 and TRBJ2-1, with D perhaps TRBD2 (6 bases). The V end was cut by 8 bases, the J end by 12 bases, with 11 bases between. The CDR3 extends over 10 amino acids. Germline V CDR1 and CDR2: MDHEN, SYDVKM.

The CDR3 DNA is TGCAGCGTTGAAGAGGCTACTTCCACAGATACGCAGTATTTT. It encodes CSVEEATSTDTQYF. The chain uses TRBV29-1 and TRBJ2-3; D gene unclear. Trimming removed 0 bases at V and 2 bases at J, with 9 bases between. The CDR3 has 14 residues. Germline values: CDR1 SQVTM, CDR2 ANQGSEA.

This chain's CDR3 is CASALAGTYNEQFF. In nucleotides, the CDR3 is TGTGCCAGCGCCCTAGCGGGGACCTACAATGAGCAGTTCTTC. The gene calls are TRBV7-9 and TRBJ2-1, with 9 bases fitting TRBD2. Germline CDR1 SEHNR, CDR2 FQNEAQ (reference sequence). V lost 8 bases, J lost 2 bases, and 4 bases stayed unmatched. The CDR3 is 14 residues long.

This clonotype was detected only a few times. This rearrangement joins TRBV20-1 to TRBJ1-1; D gene unclear. V shed 4 bases and J shed 1 base, with 7 bases lying between them. CDR1 and CDR2 from the germline V gene are DFQATT and SNEGSKA (reference sequence). There are 12 residues in the CDR3. CDR3 loop: CSANSGNTEAFF. The CDR3 DNA reads TGCAGTGCTAACTCGGGGAACACTGAAGCTTTCTTT.

The chain has TRBV28 and TRBJ2-5; TRBD2 matches 7 bases. The V gene end was trimmed by 5 bases and the J gene end by 2 bases; junction bases not matched to a gene: 5. The germline CDR1 and CDR2 sequences are MDHEN and SYDVKM. The CDR3 contains 14 residues. The CDR3 DNA reads as TGTGCCAGCAGTCGACGGGAGGTTCAAGAGACCCAGTACTTC. It specifies CASSRREVQETQYF.

The chain carries TRBV27 and TRBJ2-7; 8 nucleotides line up with TRBD1. J gave up 0 bases and V 4 bases, and 5 bases lay outside the gene matches. From germline, CDR1 is MNHEY and CDR2 SMNVEV (reference sequence). The CDR3 is made up of 15 amino acids. The CDR3 DNA reads TGTGCCAGCAGTTGGGACAGGAGAAGCTCCTACGAGCAGTACTTC. Its translation is CASSWDRRSSYEQYF.

CDR3 protein: CSDRAPGQGASNYGYTF. The CDR3 coding sequence is TGCAGTGACCGTGCGCCGGGACAGGGGGCGTCTAACTATGGCTACACCTTC. This rearrangement joins TRBV20-1 to TRBJ1-2, with 12 bases that match TRBD1. After removal of 7 bases from V and 0 bases from J, the junction contained 12 bases not matched to a gene. This CDR3 comprises 17 residues. CDR1 is DFQATT and CDR2 is SNEGSKA in the germline V gene (reference sequence).

This clonotype occurred a few times. The genes are TRBV11-1 and TRBJ2-2, with D perhaps matching TRBD2 (5 bases). Trimming cost V 5 bases and J 5 bases, with 18 bases left between them. Per the germline V gene, CDR1 is SGHAT and CDR2 is FQDESV (reference sequence). The CDR3 runs to 16 residues. The CDR3 is CASSRELLEVTGELFF. The CDR3 DNA reads as TGTGCCAGCAGCCGAGAGTTACTAGAGGTTACCGGGGAGCTGTTTTTT. The complete variable domain, with remaining parts taken from reference TRBV11-1 and TRBJ2-2, reads EAEVAQSPRYKITEKSQAVAFWCDPISGHATLYWYRQILGQGPELLVQFQDESVVDDSQLPKDRFSAERLKGVDSTLKIQPAELGDSAMYLCASSRELLEVTGELFFGEGSRLTVL.

This clonotype was detected only a few times. The chain links TRBV19 to TRBJ1-5, with 11 bases lining up with TRBD1. V trimming: 4 bases; J trimming: 4 bases; junction bases outside the gene matches: 6. From germline, CDR1 is LNHDA and CDR2 SQIVND (reference sequence). The CDR3 contains 16 residues. CDR3 in DNA: TGTGCCAGTAGTACACCGGGACAGGGGGGAAATCAGCCCCAGCATTTT. It specifies CASSTPGQGGNQPQHF.

This clonotype was seen a few times. This CDR3 reads CSARGHPAWRGNSNQPQHF. DNA for the CDR3: TGCAGTGCTAGAGGACACCCAGCCTGGAGGGGGAACAGCAATCAGCCCCAGCATTTT. This chain links TRBV20-1 with TRBJ1-5; D perhaps matches TRBD1 (6 bases). V was clipped by 1 base and J by 1 base, with 23 bases between them. Germline V CDR1 and CDR2: DFQATT, SNEGSKA (reference sequence). The CDR3 consists of 19 residues.

This clonotype was counted many times. The chain couples TRBV30 to TRBJ2-4; TRBD1 aligns across 7 bases. Germline trimming cut 5 bases from V and 1 base from J; bases unmatched to any gene: 5. The length of the CDR3 is 14 residues. Germline-derived CDR1 and CDR2 are GTSNPN and SVGIG (reference sequence). The CDR3, as DNA: TGTGCCTGGGGGGGACAGACGGCCAAAAACATTCAGTACTTC. This translates into CAWGGQTAKNIQYF.

This clonotype was seen a few times. J is TRBJ2-7 and V is TRBV2, with TRBD2 matching 7 bases. With V trimmed by 5 bases and J by 3 bases, 4 bases remained unmatched. The length of the CDR3 is 13 residues. Germline CDR1 is SNHLY and CDR2 is FYNNEI. CDR3 nucleotide sequence: TGTGCCAGCAGTAGGGAGGGAGGCTACGAGCAGTACTTC. Residues: CASSREGGYEQYF.

The V call is TRBV12-3 or TRBV12-4, the J call TRBJ1-1; D is unresolved. V dropped 6 bases and J dropped 1 base, with 9 bases sitting between them. This CDR3 is 13 amino acids long. DNA for the CDR3: TGTGCCAGCAGCCCTCCCTGGAACACTGAAGCTTTCTTT. As protein: CASSPPWNTEAFF.

This clonotype was recorded at least ten times. The J gene is TRBJ2-2, the V gene TRBV4-1; 11 positions agree with TRBD2. Germline V gives CDR1 MGHRA, CDR2 YSYEKL. CDR3 size: 17 residues. The V and J ends lost 2 bases and 3 bases, in that order; junction bases with no gene match: 5. In DNA, the CDR3 is TGCGCCAGCAGCCAAACTAGCGGGAGTTTCGACACCGGGGAGCTGTTTTTT. Its protein is CASSQTSGSFDTGELFF.

This clonotype appeared many times. The genes are TRBV28 and TRBJ1-4, with 8 bases matching TRBD1. V lost 5 bases and J lost 2; bases outside the gene matches: 1. CDR1 and CDR2 (germline): MDHEN, SYDVKM. The CDR3 loop spans 14 amino acids. This CDR3 is CASSRQGTNEKLFF. CDR3 sequence (DNA): TGTGCCAGCAGTCGACAGGGGACTAATGAAAAACTGTTTTTT.

This chain joins TRBV29-1 and TRBJ2-5, with TRBD2 matching 11 bases. Germline loops: CDR1 SQVTM, CDR2 ANQGSEA. The CDR3 length is 15 residues. J gave up 5 bases and V 4 bases, and 9 bases lay outside the gene matches. CDR3: CSVVLGLAGGETQYF. The CDR3 bases are TGCAGCGTTGTGTTAGGACTAGCGGGCGGTGAGACCCAGTACTTC.

This clonotype occurred many times. The CDR3 sequence is CASSQDLGDLNTEAFF. The CDR3 DNA follows: TGCGCCAGCAGCCAAGATTTGGGGGACCTGAACACTGAAGCTTTCTTT. The chain combines TRBV4-3 with TRBJ1-1, with D tentatively TRBD1 (5 bases). V was pared by 0 bases and J by 0 bases, with 11 bases between. This CDR3 has 16 amino acids. CDR1 is LGHNA and CDR2 is YSLEER in the germline V gene.

The rearrangement uses TRBV20-1 and TRBJ2-5; possibly TRBD1 or TRBD2 for D (5 bases each). Trimming took 6 bases from V and 1 from J, leaving 18 bases between them. The CDR3 is 15 residues long. The germline V gene has CDR1 DFQATT and CDR2 SNEGSKA (reference sequence). CDR3 nucleotide sequence: TGCAGTGCACCCCGCCCCACGGGACCCCAAGAGACCCAGTACTTC. It is translated as CSAPRPTGPQETQYF.

This clonotype was found a few times. The chain uses TRBV6-2 or TRBV6-3 and TRBJ1-5; D remains ambiguous. This CDR3 contains 16 residues. Between the trimmed V and J ends, which lost 6 bases and 4 bases, there was a span of 19 bases. CDR1 is MNHEY and CDR2 is SVGEGT in the germline V gene. The CDR3 spells CASSPPTSEGNQPQHF. CDR3 DNA: TGTGCCAGCAGCCCGCCAACGAGTGAGGGAAATCAGCCCCAGCATTTT.

The V and J genes are TRBV5-1 and TRBJ1-5; D is unclear. Trimming cost V 3 bases and J 6 bases, with 16 bases left between them. Germline V gene data show CDR1 as SGHRS and CDR2 as YFSETQ. This CDR3 comprises 15 residues. The CDR3 protein is CASSSYGDAAQPQHF. For the CDR3, the DNA is TGCGCCAGCAGCTCCTACGGAGACGCGGCTCAGCCCCAGCATTTT.